The rows below give T cell receptor beta chains drawn from one sample of a study of shared clonotypes between healthy human individuals. The method was immunoSEQ multiplex PCR; TCRdb's version includes in-frame clones alone and lacks a portion of them. Among fewer than 850,000 clones listed, approximately 96% were seen once. The sequencing sample was made of naive CD8+ T cells sorted from blood. The receptor source for this set is a man between 25 and 39 years old in good health. Each CDR3 is given with its conserved first and last residue. The D gene is left open where the match is weak. For some rows the clone size is stated as once, few or many, or as a class when expanded; others skip it.

v_call	j_call	d_call	clone_size	cdr3_aa	cdr3_nt
TRBV19	TRBJ1-5	-	-	CASSVTEYSNQPQHF	TGTGCCAGTAGTGTGACAGAATATAGCAATCAGCCCCAGCATTTT
TRBV11-3	TRBJ2-7	TRBD2	-	CASSQPGGTYEQYF	TGTGCCAGCAGCCAACCGGGAGGTACCTACGAGCAGTACTTC
TRBV14	TRBJ2-3	-	-	CASSQENDGRDTQYF	TGTGCCAGCAGCCAAGAGAATGACGGGCGGGATACGCAGTATTTT
TRBV21-1	TRBJ1-4	-	-	CASSKEDRGTKLFF	TGTGCCAGCAGCAAGGAGGACAGGGGGACAAAACTGTTTTTT
TRBV7-9	TRBJ2-3	-	-	CASSNSIGSPDTQYF	TGTGCCAGCAGCAATTCAATTGGGTCGCCCGATACGCAGTATTTT
TRBV19	TRBJ1-2	-	few	CASSISTAWGYTF	TGTGCCAGTAGTATTTCGACCGCTTGGGGCTACACCTTC
TRBV11-2	TRBJ2-7	-	-	CASSSLLGGHYEQYF	TGTGCCAGCAGCTCCCTTTTGGGGGGCCACTACGAGCAGTACTTC
TRBV2	TRBJ2-1	-	-	CASSEDYNEQFF	TGTGCCAGCAGTGAAGATTACAATGAGCAGTTCTTC
TRBV18	TRBJ1-2	-	-	CASSPPNRVTNYGYTF	TGTGCCAGCTCACCACCGAATCGGGTTACGAACTATGGCTACACCTTC
TRBV19	TRBJ2-1	-	-	CASNIGFSGTYNEQFF	TGTGCCAGCAACATTGGGTTTAGCGGTACCTACAATGAGCAGTTCTTC
TRBV28	TRBJ2-1	-	-	CASRAQGLGSEQFF	TGTGCCAGCAGAGCTCAGGGGTTGGGTAGTGAGCAGTTCTTC
TRBV9	TRBJ2-1	-	-	CASSVESSSYNEQFF	TGTGCCAGCAGCGTAGAATCTTCGAGCTACAATGAGCAGTTCTTC
TRBV6-1	TRBJ2-1	TRBD2	-	CASSDSPAGGSNEQFF	TGTGCCAGCAGTGATAGCCCAGCGGGAGGGAGTAATGAGCAGTTCTTC
TRBV27	TRBJ2-1	-	-	CASRPGMGNEQFF	TGTGCCAGCAGGCCCGGTATGGGGAATGAGCAGTTCTTC
TRBV15	TRBJ2-3	-	-	CATSYPLVVPSDTQYF	TGTGCCACCAGCTACCCACTAGTAGTTCCTTCAGATACGCAGTATTTT
TRBV10-1	TRBJ2-1	TRBD2	-	CASSELAGGTNEQFF	TGCGCCAGCAGTGAACTAGCGGGAGGGACAAATGAGCAGTTCTTC